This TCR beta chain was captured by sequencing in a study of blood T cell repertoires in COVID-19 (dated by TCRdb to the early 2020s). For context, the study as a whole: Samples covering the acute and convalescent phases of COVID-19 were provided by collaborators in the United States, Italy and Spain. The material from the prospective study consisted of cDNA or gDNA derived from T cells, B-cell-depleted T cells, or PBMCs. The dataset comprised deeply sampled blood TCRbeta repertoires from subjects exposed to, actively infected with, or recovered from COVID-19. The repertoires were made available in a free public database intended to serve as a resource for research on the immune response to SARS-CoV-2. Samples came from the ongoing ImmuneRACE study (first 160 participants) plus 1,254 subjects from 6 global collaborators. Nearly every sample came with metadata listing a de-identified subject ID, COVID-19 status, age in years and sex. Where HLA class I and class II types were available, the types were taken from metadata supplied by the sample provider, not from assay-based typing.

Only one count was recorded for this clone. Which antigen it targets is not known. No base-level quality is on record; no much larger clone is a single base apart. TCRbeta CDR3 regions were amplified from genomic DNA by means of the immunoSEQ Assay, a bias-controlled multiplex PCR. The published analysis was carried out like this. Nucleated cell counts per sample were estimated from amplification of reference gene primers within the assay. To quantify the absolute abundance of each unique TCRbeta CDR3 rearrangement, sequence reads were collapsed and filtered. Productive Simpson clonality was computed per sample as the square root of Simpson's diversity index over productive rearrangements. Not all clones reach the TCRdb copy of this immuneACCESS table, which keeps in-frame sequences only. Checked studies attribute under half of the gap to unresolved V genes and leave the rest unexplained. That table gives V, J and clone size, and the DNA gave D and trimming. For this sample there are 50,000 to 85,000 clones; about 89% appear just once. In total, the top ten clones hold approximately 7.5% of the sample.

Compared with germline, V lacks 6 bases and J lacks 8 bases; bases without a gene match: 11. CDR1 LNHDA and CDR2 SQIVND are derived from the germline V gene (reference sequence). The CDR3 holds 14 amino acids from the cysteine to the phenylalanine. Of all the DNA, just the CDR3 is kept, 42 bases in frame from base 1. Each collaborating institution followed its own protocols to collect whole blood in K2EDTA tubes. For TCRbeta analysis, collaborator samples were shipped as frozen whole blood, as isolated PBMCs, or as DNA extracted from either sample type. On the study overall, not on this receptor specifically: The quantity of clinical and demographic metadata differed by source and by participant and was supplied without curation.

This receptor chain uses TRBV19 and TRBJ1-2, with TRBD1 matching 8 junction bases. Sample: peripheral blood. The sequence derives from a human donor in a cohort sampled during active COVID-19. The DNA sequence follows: TGTGCCAGTAGAAGGACAGGGACTGAACGGGGCTACACCTTC. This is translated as CASRRTGTERGYTF.